The entry that follows covers one T cell receptor (beta chain) sequence. Its matching antigen is unknown. This record belongs to a study of T-cell memory formation after mild COVID-19. Study-level background: Among the donors, TCR clusters were largely specific to each donor. Points from the study as a whole: Memory from before infection featured some responding clones, which suggests cross-reactive memory joined. Second-wave clones with a day 37 peak had unconfirmed SARS-CoV-2 specificity.

The trim removed 7 bases at V and 4 bases at J, leaving 4 bases unmatched. Per germline, CDR1 SGDLS and CDR2 YYNGEE. CDR3 length: 13 residues. Barcoded TCR alpha and TCR beta cDNA libraries with UMIs came from 5'RACE using constant-segment primers. MiXCR, run by TCRdb on the 5' RACE reads, gives a single entry per CDR3 protein. The table records 250,000 to 350,000 distinct CDR3 sequences, 15% to 20% of them present only once. The sequenced sample consisted of PBMCs or a T cell subset sorted from them (not recorded which). The chain is built from TRBV9 and TRBJ1-3; 8 bases fit TRBD1. The source is a man younger than 35 who had mild COVID-19 (a few samples of this study predate the infection). Cell type and time point are not known. CDR3 sequence reads: CASDRGVGNTIYF. The CDR3 nucleotides are TGTGCCAGCGACAGGGGCGTCGGAAACACCATATATTTT.